The clone carrying this TCR beta chain turned up a few times. Antigen specificity is unknown. Per the germline V gene, CDR1 is SQVTM and CDR2 is ANQGSEA. Trimming took 4 bases from V and 7 from J, leaving 14 bases between them. The CDR3 has 14 amino acids. The data were taken from a study of identical twins. Regarding the study as a whole: Cord blood beta clonotypes that were abundant carried fewer insertions, and memory repertoires showed no such trend.

TCRdb reprocessed the 5' RACE reads via MiXCR and lists one record per CDR3 protein. The sample consists of 200,000 to 250,000 distinct CDR3 sequences, under 8.5% of them appearing once. In addition, the sample was reused for a study of T cells expressing NK-cell markers.

The rearrangement links TRBV29-1 to TRBJ1-6; maybe TRBD1 (6 bases). The sequencing input was CD8+ T cells sorted from blood. This receptor was taken from a woman aged 18-29 years in good health. The CDR3 DNA reads as TGCAGCGTTGTTGAAGACAGGCTAAATTCACCCCTCCACTTT. It translates to CSVVEDRLNSPLHF.